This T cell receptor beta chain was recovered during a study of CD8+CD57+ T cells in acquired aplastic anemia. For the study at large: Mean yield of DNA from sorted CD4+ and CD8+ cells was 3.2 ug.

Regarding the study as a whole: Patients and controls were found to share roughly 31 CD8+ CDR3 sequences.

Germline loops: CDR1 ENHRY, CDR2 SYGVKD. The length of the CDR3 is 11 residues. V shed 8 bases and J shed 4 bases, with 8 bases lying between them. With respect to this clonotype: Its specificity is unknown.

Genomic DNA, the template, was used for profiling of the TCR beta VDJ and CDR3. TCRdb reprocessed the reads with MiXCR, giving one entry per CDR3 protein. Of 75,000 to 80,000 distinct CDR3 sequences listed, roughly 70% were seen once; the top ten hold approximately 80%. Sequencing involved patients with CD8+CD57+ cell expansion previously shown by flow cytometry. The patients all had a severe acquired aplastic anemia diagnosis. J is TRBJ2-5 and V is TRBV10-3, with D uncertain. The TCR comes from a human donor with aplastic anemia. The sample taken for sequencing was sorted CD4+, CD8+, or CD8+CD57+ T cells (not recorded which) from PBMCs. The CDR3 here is CAIGRGETQYF. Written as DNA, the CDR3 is TGTGCCATCGGGCGAGGAGAGACCCAGTACTTC.